Presented here are 26 T cell receptor beta chains from one specimen sequenced in a study of blood T cell repertoires in COVID-19. The protocol was immunoSEQ multiplex PCR, while the TCRdb copy is restricted to in-frame clones and leaves out a portion. The sample includes 400,000 to 550,000 clones, 70% to 90% of them seen just once. Sequencing input: PBMCs or T cells enriched from blood (not recorded which). These TCRs come from a woman between 18 and 29 years old with acute COVID-19.

The chain recombines TRBV28 with TRBJ1-5, with TRBD1 matching over 7 bases. The ends lost 8 bases at V and 4 bases at J; junction bases unmatched: 5. This CDR3 comprises 13 residues. Germline CDR1 is MDHEN and CDR2 is SYDVKM. Here the CDR3 reads CASDDRANQPQHF. CDR3 DNA sequence: TGTGCCAGCGATGACAGGGCTAATCAGCCCCAGCATTTT.

The table lists this clone with a count of one. The chain is built from TRBV12-3 or TRBV12-4 and TRBJ1-2, with TRBD1 identical over 8 bases. This CDR3 is built from 13 residues. The junction had 2 bases not matched to a gene; V was cut back by 6 bases and J by 2 bases. Written as DNA, the CDR3 is TGTGCCAGCAGATACAGGGGGAACTATGGCTACACCTTC. This translates into CASRYRGNYGYTF.

J is TRBJ1-5 and V is TRBV6-5, with a tentative D call TRBD1 (6 bases). The germline CDR1 and CDR2 sequences are MNHEY and SVGAGI. CDR3 length: 13 residues. V lost 6 bases to trimming and J lost 4 bases, with 10 bases between them. The CDR3 DNA sequence: TGTGCCAGCAGGGGACATCTAAATCAGCCCCAGCATTTT. Its protein is CASRGHLNQPQHF.

The CDR3 region has the DNA TGTGCCAGCAGCCAAGAGACAGGGAGGATGTGGGAGCAGTACTTC. Protein: CASSQETGRMWEQYF. The J gene is TRBJ2-7, the V gene TRBV3-1 (or the pseudogene TRBV3-2), with D maybe TRBD1 (7 bases). Germline V gene data show CDR1 as LGHDT and CDR2 as YNNKEL (reference sequence). The CDR3 totals 15 residues. V lost 0 bases and J lost 7, with 16 bases in between.

The V and J genes are TRBV5-4 and TRBJ2-3, with 8 bases matching TRBD2. In germline, CDR1 is SGHNT, CDR2 YYREEE (reference sequence). With 0 bases clipped from V and 2 bases from J, the junction kept 5 bases outside the gene matches. The CDR3 consists of 16 residues. DNA for the CDR3: TGTGCCAGCAGCTTGGGTGCGGGGGGACTCACAGATACGCAGTATTTT. As protein: CASSLGAGGLTDTQYF.

CDR3 coding DNA: TGTGCCAGCTCCAGAGGTAACTATGGCTACACCTTC. Its translation: CASSRGNYGYTF. The V call is TRBV9, the J call TRBJ1-2; D ambiguous. V was shortened by 7 bases and J by 1 base, with 8 bases between the two germline ends. The germline gives CDR1 SGDLS, CDR2 YYNGEE. The CDR3 has 12 residues.

The genes are TRBV5-1 and TRBJ2-3; 8 bases match TRBD1. Germline V gene sequence: CDR1 SGHRS, CDR2 YFSETQ. The CDR3 is 13 amino acids. Trimming took 4 bases from V and 11 from J; bases not matched to a gene: 9. The CDR3 nucleotides are TGCGCCAGCAGCCCTGGACAGGGTGCGATGCAGTATTTT. Its protein is CASSPGQGAMQYF. Using reference TRBV5-1 and TRBJ2-3 for the parts outside the CDR3, the full variable domain is KAGVTQTPRYLIKTRGQQVTLSCSPISGHRSVSWYQQTPGQGLQFLFEYFSETQRNKGNFPGRFSGRQFSNSRSEMNVSTLELGDSALYLCASSPGQGAMQYFGPGTRLTVL.

V and J are TRBV7-9 and TRBJ2-5; D is perhaps TRBD2 (5 bases). The CDR3 spans 14 residues. From germline, CDR1 is SEHNR and CDR2 FQNEAQ (reference sequence). The V gene lost 6 bases and the J gene lost 2 bases, with 13 bases spanning the gap. CDR3 region: CASSFLAIQETQYF. CDR3 nucleotides: TGTGCCAGCAGTTTCTTAGCGATTCAAGAGACCCAGTACTTC. Complete variable domain (other parts from reference TRBV7-9 and TRBJ2-5): DTGVSQNPRHKITKRGQNVTFRCDPISEHNRLYWYRQTLGQGPEFLTYFQNEAQLEKSRLLSDRFSAERPKGSFSTLEIQRTEQGDSAMYLCASSFLAIQETQYFGPGTRLLVL.

The chain links TRBV4-1 to TRBJ2-7; 9 positions match TRBD2. Germline CDR1 reads MGHRA; CDR2 reads YSYEKL. Trimming at V came to 0 bases and at J to 5 bases, leaving 5 bases not matched to a gene. The CDR3 consists of 15 residues. The CDR3 protein is CASSQEGLARNEQYF. The CDR3 nucleotides are TGCGCCAGCAGCCAAGAAGGACTAGCGAGGAACGAGCAGTACTTC.

This clone was picked up a small number of times. The chain combines TRBV5-6 with TRBJ2-1; TRBD1 aligns across 8 bases. The trim removed 3 bases at V and 6 bases at J, leaving 2 bases unmatched. CDR3 size: 13 residues. Germline loops: CDR1 SGHDT, CDR2 YYEEEE. The CDR3 region is CASSSTGGNEQFF. The CDR3 DNA sequence: TGTGCCAGCAGCTCCACAGGGGGCAATGAGCAGTTCTTC.

CDR3 in amino acids: CATSFDTEAFF. CDR3 in DNA: TGTGCCACCTCTTTCGACACTGAAGCTTTCTTT. The V gene is TRBV11-2, the J gene TRBJ1-1, with D unresolved. CDR3 size: 11 residues. V lost 10 bases and J 3 bases, leaving 9 bases between the germline ends. Germline CDR1 and CDR2: SGHAT and FQNNGV.

This sequence joins TRBV18 and TRBJ1-1; D possibly corresponds to TRBD1 (6 bases). The CDR3 has 15 amino acids. Trimming removed 2 bases from V and 2 bases from J, with 12 bases in between. Germline assignment: CDR1 KGHSH and CDR2 LQKENI. The CDR3 DNA sequence: TGTGCCAGCTCACCAGGACAGATAGCTAACACTGAAGCTTTCTTT. Amino acid sequence: CASSPGQIANTEAFF.

V and J are TRBV11-2 and TRBJ1-4; possible D gene TRBD1, 6 bases. The CDR3 contains 13 residues. Germline CDR1 is SGHAT and CDR2 is FQNNGV. V was clipped by 1 base and J by 8 bases, with 8 bases between them. CDR3 in DNA: TGTGCCAGCAGCTTAGGACAGGAAGAAAAACTGTTTTTT. It translates to CASSLGQEEKLFF.

The J gene is TRBJ2-1, the V gene TRBV5-6; D uncertain. Germline V gives CDR1 SGHDT, CDR2 YYEEEE. V was clipped by 2 bases and J by 2 bases, with 17 bases between them. This CDR3 region has 17 residues. The DNA for the CDR3 is TGTGCCAGCAGCTTTTTCGCGTCGGGTCTTGCCTACAATGAGCAGTTCTTC. Amino acid sequence: CASSFFASGLAYNEQFF.

This chain uses TRBV6-5 with TRBJ1-5; D call uncertain. Germline CDR1 and CDR2: MNHEY and SVGAGI. The CDR3 is 15 residues long. Trimming took 11 bases from V and 7 from J, leaving 24 bases between them. The CDR3 here is CAWRGREKVVQPQHF. The CDR3 DNA is TGTGCCTGGAGAGGGAGGGAAAAAGTCGTGCAGCCCCAGCATTTT.

This rearrangement joins TRBV18 to TRBJ1-4; 7 nucleotides match TRBD1. Germline V lookup: CDR1 KGHSH, CDR2 LQKENI. J was trimmed by 8 bases and V by 3 bases; bases with no gene match: 12. This CDR3 region has 16 residues. CDR3 bases: TGTGCCAGCTCACCTTCCCCGACAGGGACTCACGAAAAACTGTTTTTT. It yields the protein CASSPSPTGTHEKLFF.

This chain connects TRBV14 to TRBJ2-7; possibly TRBD2 for D (6 bases). This CDR3 has 15 residues. CDR1 and CDR2 from the germline V gene are SGHDN and FVKESK. V was trimmed by 0 bases and J by 3 bases, leaving 12 bases between them. The DNA of the CDR3 is TGTGCCAGCAGCCAAGATGCGGGAAGCTTCTACGAGCAGTACTTC. This translates into CASSQDAGSFYEQYF. Looking up the rest from reference TRBV14 and TRBJ2-7 gives the full variable domain: EAGVTQFPSHSVIEKGQTVTLRCDPISGHDNLYWYRRVMGKEIKFLLHFVKESKQDESGMPNNRFLAERTGGTYSTLKVQPAELEDSGVYFCASSQDAGSFYEQYFGPGTRLTVT.

The CDR3 DNA is TGTGCCAGCAATCGGGTCTACCAAGAGACCCAGTACTTC. This translates into CASNRVYQETQYF. This sequence joins TRBV6-5 and TRBJ2-5; D ambiguous. The CDR3 runs to 13 residues. Between the trimmed V and J ends, which lost 7 bases and 0 bases, there was a span of 9 bases. Germline V gives CDR1 MNHEY, CDR2 SVGAGI.

This CDR3 is CATQERGNNQPQHF. The CDR3, as DNA: TGTGCCACCCAGGAGAGGGGGAACAATCAGCCCCAGCATTTT. The chain employs TRBV24-1 and TRBJ1-5; a possible D gene is TRBD1 (6 bases). V was pared by 9 bases and J by 3 bases, with 14 bases between. The CDR3 has 14 amino acids. Germline V lookup: CDR1 KGHDR, CDR2 SFDVKD.

The CDR3 region is CASSEFSNEKLFF. CDR3 nucleotide sequence: TGTGCCAGCAGTGAATTCAGTAATGAAAAACTGTTTTTT. The chain links TRBV2 to TRBJ1-4; D is unclear. This CDR3 contains 13 residues. Germline V gene lookup returns CDR1 SNHLY and CDR2 FYNNEI. Trimming left V 2 bases short and J 4 bases short, with 5 bases between.

Details on this clone: One base away lies a much larger clone, so this may be a sequencing read error. At the DNA level, this CDR3 is encoded by other sequences in the same sample as well. The CDR3 here is CASSRGETQYF. In DNA form, the CDR3 reads TGTGCCAGCAGCCGAGGGGAGACCCAGTACTTC. This chain links TRBV6-5 with TRBJ2-5; the D gene is possibly TRBD2 (5 bases). Trimming pared 6 bases from V and 5 bases from J, leaving 7 bases between. The CDR3 runs 11 residues. Germline assignment: CDR1 MNHEY and CDR2 SVGAGI.

The chain employs TRBV14 and TRBJ2-7; a possible D gene is TRBD1 (6 bases). The CDR3 totals 15 residues. V was trimmed by 1 base and J by 3 bases, leaving 13 bases between them. Germline CDR1 reads SGHDN; CDR2 reads FVKESK. In DNA form, the CDR3 reads TGTGCCAGCAGCCAAGGGACGGGGACATACTACGAGCAGTACTTC. Protein: CASSQGTGTYYEQYF. Using reference TRBV14 and TRBJ2-7 for the parts outside the CDR3, the full variable domain is EAGVTQFPSHSVIEKGQTVTLRCDPISGHDNLYWYRRVMGKEIKFLLHFVKESKQDESGMPNNRFLAERTGGTYSTLKVQPAELEDSGVYFCASSQGTGTYYEQYFGPGTRLTVT.

The V call is TRBV7-2, the J call TRBJ1-3, with D perhaps TRBD1 (6 bases). V was clipped by 5 bases and J by 2 bases, with 10 bases between them. This CDR3 has 14 amino acids. CDR1 is SGHTA, CDR2 FQGNSA, per germline. The DNA for the CDR3 is TGTGCCAGCAGCCCACAGGGAACTGGAAACACCATATATTTT. Residues: CASSPQGTGNTIYF.

The chain carries TRBV21-1 and TRBJ1-1; the table's D call TRBD1 went unverified against the DNA. TRBV21-1 is a known pseudogene. The CDR3 totals 14 residues. The CDR3 nucleotides read TGTGCCAGCAAACAGGACATAGAGAACACTGAAGCTTTCTTT. Protein sequence: CASKQDIENTEAFF.

The chain recombines TRBV19 with TRBJ2-1; D may be TRBD2 (5 bases). The V end was cut by 11 bases, the J end by 9 bases, with 17 bases between. The CDR3 runs 12 residues. Per the germline V gene, CDR1 is LNHDA and CDR2 is SQIVND (reference sequence). The CDR3 DNA is TGTGCCGCCTCGGGGTCTTGGGGTGAGCAGTTCTTC. It codes for CAASGSWGEQFF.

The V gene is TRBV5-5, the J gene TRBJ2-5; D perhaps matches TRBD2 (6 bases). The germline CDR1 and CDR2 sequences are SGHKS and YYEKEE (reference sequence). The ends were cut back, 4 bases at V and 3 bases at J, with 16 bases in the middle. The CDR3 totals 15 residues. The CDR3 is CASSPGEQRKETQYF. CDR3 DNA sequence: TGTGCCAGCAGCCCGGGGGAGCAGCGGAAAGAGACCCAGTACTTC.